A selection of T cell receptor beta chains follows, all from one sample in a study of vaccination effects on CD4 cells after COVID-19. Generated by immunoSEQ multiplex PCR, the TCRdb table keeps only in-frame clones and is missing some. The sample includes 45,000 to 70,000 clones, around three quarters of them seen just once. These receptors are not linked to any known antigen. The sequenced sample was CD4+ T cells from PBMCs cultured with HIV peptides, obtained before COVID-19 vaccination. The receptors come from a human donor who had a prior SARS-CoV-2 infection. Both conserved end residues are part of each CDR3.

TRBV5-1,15,CASNTAGGGPYEQYF
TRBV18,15,CASSPDRTSNYGYTF
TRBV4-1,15,CASSQDQGEWETQYF
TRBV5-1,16,CASSVAGTSGQETQYF
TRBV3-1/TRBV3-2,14,CATNPGVSGRGQFF
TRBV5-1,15,CASSENSGAKNIQYF
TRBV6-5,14,CASRTRPQSYEQYF
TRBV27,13,CASSLGRGTEAFF
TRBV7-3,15,CASSLDYSSYNEQFF
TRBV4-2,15,CASSQLQGTNEKLFF
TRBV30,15,CAWSVLPGARSPLHF
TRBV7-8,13,CASSLQQGAKLFF
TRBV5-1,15,CASSFTDRENNEQFF
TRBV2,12,CASSARRSEQFF
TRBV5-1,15,CASSVVPGRNYEQYF
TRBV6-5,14,CASTADRDHQPQHF
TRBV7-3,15,CASSARSGSSDEQFF
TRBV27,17,CASSFPGQHSYNSPLHF
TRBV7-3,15,CASSLQYPSTDTQYF
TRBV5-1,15,CASSILAGEGNEQFF
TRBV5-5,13,CASSLLLEETQYF
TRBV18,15,CASSEAARGLLGYTF
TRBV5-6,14,CASSLSWEPETQYF
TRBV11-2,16,CASSLDLGLGNTEAFF
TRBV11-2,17,CASSLGIRVGSYNEQFF
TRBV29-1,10,CSVVIGTQYF
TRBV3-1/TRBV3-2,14,CASSQDRYQETQYF
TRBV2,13,CASSEQNNEKLFF
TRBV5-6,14,CASSQRQGLSPLHF
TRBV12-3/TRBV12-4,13,CASRRLGNTEAFF
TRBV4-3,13,CASSQDRDTEAFF
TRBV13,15,CASSLDLAGTGELFF
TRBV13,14,CASSQVAYTDTQYF
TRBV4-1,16,CASSHPTSGVGGELFF
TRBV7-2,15,CASSSQGTGGRSYTF
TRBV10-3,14,CAISEGTVDNEQFF
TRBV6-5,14,CASSRGQGWDTQYF
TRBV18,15,CASSPGGVRSSTQYF
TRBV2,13,CASSAQGVDTQYF
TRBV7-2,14,CASSLTGITYGYTF
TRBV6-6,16,CASTPREGFPSYEQYF
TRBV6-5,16,CASSYSGPRGGYEQYF
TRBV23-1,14,CASQRGVSLQPQHF
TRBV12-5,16,CASGLGINANTGELFF
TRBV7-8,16,CASSVQISGSSYEQYF
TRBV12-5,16,CASRGRGTSGNNEQFF
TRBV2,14,CASSETSSTDTQYF
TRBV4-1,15,CASRFREPYGYEQYF